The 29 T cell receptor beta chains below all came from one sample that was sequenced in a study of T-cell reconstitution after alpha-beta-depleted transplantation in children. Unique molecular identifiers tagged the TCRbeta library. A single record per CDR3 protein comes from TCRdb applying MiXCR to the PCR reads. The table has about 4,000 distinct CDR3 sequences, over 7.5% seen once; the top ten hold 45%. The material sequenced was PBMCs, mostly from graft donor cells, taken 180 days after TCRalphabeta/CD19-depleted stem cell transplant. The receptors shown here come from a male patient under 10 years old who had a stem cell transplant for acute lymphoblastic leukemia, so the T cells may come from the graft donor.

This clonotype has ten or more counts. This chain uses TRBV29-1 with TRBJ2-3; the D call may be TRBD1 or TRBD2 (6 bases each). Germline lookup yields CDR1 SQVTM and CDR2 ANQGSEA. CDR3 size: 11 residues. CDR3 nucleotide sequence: TGCAGGGGAATTTGGGGGGCTACGCAGTATTTT. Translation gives CRGIWGATQYF.

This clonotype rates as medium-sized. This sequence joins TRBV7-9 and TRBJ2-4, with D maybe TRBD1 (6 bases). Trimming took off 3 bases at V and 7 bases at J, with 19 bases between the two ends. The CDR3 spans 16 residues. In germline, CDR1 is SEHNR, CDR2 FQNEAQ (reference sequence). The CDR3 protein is CASSFDWTALPNIQYF. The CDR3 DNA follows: TGTGCCAGCAGCTTTGACTGGACAGCGCTCCCGAACATTCAGTACTTC.

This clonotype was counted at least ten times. CDR3 nucleotides: TGTGCCAGCAGAGGGCTGAATTACGAGCAGTACTTC. It yields the protein CASRGLNYEQYF. V usage is TRBV28 and J usage is TRBJ2-7; no clear D gene. CDR3 length equals 12 residues. Trimming left V 6 bases short and J 4 bases short, with 10 bases between. Germline CDR1 reads MDHEN; CDR2 reads SYDVKM.

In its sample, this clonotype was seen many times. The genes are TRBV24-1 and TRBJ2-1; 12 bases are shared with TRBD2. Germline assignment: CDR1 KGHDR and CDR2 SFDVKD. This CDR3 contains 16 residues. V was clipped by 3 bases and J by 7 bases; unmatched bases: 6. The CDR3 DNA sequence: TGTGCCACCAGTGATCCTAGCGGGAGGGCCAGAAATGAGCAGTTCTTC. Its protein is CATSDPSGRARNEQFF.

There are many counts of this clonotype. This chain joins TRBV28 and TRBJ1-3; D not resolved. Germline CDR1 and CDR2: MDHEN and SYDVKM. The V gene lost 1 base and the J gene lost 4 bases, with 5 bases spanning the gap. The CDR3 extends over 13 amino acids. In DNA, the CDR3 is TGTGCCAGCAGTTTATCATCAGGAAACACCATATATTTT. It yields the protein CASSLSSGNTIYF. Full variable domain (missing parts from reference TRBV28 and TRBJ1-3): DVKVTQSSRYLVKRTGEKVFLECVQDMDHENMFWYRQDPGLGLRLIYFSYDVKMKEKGDIPEGYSVSREKKERFSLILESASTNQTSMYLCASSLSSGNTIYFGEGSWLTVV.

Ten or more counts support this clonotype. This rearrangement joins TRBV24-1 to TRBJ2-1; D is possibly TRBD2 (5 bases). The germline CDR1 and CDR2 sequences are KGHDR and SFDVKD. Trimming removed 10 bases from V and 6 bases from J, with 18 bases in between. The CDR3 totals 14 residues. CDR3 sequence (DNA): TGTGCCACGCTAAGCGGCGAGTATAGCAATGAGCAGTTCTTC. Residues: CATLSGEYSNEQFF.

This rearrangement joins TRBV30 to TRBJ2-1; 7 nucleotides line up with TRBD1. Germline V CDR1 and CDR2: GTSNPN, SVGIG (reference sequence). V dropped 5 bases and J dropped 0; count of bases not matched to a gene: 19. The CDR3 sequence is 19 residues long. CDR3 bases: TGTGCCTGGGATCACGAAACATTCGTTTCAGGGGGCTCCTACAATGAGCAGTTCTTC. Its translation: CAWDHETFVSGGSYNEQFF.

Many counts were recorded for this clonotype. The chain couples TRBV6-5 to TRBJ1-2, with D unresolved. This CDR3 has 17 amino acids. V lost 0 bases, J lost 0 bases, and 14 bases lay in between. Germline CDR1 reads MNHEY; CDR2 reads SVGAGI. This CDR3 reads CASSYSVPGRPNYGYTF. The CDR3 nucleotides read TGTGCCAGCAGTTACTCAGTACCGGGCCGACCTAACTATGGCTACACCTTC.

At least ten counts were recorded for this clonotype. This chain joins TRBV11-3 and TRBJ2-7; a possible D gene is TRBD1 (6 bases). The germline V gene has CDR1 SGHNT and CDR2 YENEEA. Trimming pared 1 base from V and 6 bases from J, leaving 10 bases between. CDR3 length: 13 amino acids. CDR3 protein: CASSLGGGLEQYF. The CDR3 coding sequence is TGTGCCAGCAGCTTAGGTGGGGGCCTCGAGCAGTACTTC.

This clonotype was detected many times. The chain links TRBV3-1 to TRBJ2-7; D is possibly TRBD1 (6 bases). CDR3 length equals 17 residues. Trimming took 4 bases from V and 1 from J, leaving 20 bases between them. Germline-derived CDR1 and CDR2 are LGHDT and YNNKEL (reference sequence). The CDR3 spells CASSPQPGQLDSYEQYF. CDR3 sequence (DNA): TGTGCCAGCAGCCCTCAACCGGGACAACTGGATTCCTACGAGCAGTACTTC.

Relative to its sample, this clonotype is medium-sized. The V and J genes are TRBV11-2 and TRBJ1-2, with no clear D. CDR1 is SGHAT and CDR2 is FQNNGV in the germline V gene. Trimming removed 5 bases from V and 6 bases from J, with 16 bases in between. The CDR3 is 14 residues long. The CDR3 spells CASSPRGQEHGYTF. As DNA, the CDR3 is TGTGCCAGCAGCCCTCGTGGCCAGGAGCATGGCTACACCTTC.

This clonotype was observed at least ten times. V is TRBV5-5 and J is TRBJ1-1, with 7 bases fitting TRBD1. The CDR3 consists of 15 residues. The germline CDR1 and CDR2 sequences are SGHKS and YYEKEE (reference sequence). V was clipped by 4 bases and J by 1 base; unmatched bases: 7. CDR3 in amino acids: CASSLLTGTNTEAFF. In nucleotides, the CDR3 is TGTGCCAGCAGCCTATTGACAGGGACGAACACTGAAGCTTTCTTT.

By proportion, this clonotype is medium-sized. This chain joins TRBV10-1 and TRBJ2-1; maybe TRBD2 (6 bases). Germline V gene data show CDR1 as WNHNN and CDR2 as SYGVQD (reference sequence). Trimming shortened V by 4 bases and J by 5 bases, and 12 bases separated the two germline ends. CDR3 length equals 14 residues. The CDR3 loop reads CASSVAEDNNEQFF. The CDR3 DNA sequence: TGCGCCAGCAGTGTAGCGGAGGACAACAATGAGCAGTTCTTC.

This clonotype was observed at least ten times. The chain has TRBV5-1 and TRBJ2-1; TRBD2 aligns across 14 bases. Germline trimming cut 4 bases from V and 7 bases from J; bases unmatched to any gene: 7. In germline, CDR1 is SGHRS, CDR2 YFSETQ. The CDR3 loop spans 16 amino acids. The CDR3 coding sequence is TGCGCCAGCAGCCCAGGACTAGCGGGAGGTCTAAATGAGCAGTTCTTC. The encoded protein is CASSPGLAGGLNEQFF.

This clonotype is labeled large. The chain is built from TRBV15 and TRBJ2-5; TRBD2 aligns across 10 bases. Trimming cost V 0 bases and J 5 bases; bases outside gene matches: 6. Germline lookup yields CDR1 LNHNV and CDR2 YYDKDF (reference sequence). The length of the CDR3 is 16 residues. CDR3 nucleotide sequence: TGTGCCACCAGCAGAGAAGGACTAGCGGCCCGGGAGACCCAGTACTTC. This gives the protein CATSREGLAARETQYF.

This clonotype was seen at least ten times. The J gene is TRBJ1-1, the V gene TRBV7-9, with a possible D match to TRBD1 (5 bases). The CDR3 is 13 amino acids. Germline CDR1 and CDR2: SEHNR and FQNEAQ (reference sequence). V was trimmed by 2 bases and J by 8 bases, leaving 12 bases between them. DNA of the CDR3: TGTGCCAGCAGCTTACTCTGGGGCATCGAAGCTTTCTTT. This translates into CASSLLWGIEAFF. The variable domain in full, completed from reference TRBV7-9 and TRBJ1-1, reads DTGVSQNPRHKITKRGQNVTFRCDPISEHNRLYWYRQTLGQGPEFLTYFQNEAQLEKSRLLSDRFSAERPKGSFSTLEIQRTEQGDSAMYLCASSLLWGIEAFFGQGTRLTVV.

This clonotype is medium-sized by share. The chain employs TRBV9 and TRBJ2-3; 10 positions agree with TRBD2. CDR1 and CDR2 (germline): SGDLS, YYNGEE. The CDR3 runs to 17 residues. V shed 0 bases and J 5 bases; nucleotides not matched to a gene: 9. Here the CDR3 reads CASSVAESGRAGDTQYF. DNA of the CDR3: TGTGCCAGCAGCGTAGCAGAGAGCGGGAGGGCCGGAGATACGCAGTATTTT.

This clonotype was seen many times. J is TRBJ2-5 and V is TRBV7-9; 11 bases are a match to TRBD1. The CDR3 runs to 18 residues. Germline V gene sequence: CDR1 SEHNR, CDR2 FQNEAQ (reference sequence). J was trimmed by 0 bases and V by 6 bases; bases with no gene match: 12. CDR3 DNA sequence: TGTGCCAGCAGTGCTGGGGACAGGGGGATCAAATACCAAGAGACCCAGTACTTC. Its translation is CASSAGDRGIKYQETQYF.

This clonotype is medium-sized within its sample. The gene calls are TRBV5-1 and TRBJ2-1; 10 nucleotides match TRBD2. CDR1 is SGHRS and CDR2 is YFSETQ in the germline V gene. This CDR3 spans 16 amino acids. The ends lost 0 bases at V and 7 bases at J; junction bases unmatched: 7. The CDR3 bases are TGCGCCAGCAGCTTGGAAGCGGGAGGGCCTGTGAATGAGCAGTTCTTC. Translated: CASSLEAGGPVNEQFF.

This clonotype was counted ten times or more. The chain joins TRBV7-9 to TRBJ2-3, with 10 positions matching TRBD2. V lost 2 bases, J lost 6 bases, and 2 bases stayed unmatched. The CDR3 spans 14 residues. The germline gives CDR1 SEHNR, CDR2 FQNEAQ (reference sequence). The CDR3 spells CASSLSGRADTQYF. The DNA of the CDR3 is TGTGCCAGCAGCTTAAGCGGGAGGGCCGATACGCAGTATTTT.

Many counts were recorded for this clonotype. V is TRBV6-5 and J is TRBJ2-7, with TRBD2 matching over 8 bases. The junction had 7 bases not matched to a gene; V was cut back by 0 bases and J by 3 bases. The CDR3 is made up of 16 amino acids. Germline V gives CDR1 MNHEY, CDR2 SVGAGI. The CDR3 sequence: CASSYSKEGLGYEQYF. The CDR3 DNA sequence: TGTGCCAGCAGTTACTCGAAGGAGGGACTAGGCTACGAGCAGTACTTC.

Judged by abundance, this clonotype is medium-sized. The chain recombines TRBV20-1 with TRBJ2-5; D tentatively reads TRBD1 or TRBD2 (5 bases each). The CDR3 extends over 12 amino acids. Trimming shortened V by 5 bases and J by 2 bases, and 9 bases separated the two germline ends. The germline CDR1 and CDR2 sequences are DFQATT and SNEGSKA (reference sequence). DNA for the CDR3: TGCAGTGCTGCCGGGGCTCAAGAGACCCAGTACTTC. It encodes CSAAGAQETQYF.

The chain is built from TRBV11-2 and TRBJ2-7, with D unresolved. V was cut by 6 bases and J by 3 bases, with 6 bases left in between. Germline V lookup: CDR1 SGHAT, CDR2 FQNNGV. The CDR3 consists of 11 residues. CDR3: CASSFHYEQYF. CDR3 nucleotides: TGTGCCAGCAGTTTCCACTACGAGCAGTACTTC.

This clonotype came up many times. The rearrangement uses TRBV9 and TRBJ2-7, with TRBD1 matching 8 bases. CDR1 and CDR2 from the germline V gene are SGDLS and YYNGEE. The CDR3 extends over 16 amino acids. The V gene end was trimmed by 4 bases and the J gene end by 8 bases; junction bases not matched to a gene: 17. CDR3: CASSTYSGTGVVKQYF. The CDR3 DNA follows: TGTGCCAGCAGCACTTACTCCGGGACAGGTGTGGTGAAGCAGTACTTC.

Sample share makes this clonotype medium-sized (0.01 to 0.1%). CDR3 in DNA: TGCAGTGCTAGGGACGCCTACGAGCAGTACTTC. As protein: CSARDAYEQYF. The chain combines TRBV20-1 with TRBJ2-7; D remains ambiguous. Per the germline V gene, CDR1 is DFQATT and CDR2 is SNEGSKA (reference sequence). The CDR3 is made up of 11 amino acids. Trimming stripped 3 bases from V and 2 bases from J, with 5 bases between.

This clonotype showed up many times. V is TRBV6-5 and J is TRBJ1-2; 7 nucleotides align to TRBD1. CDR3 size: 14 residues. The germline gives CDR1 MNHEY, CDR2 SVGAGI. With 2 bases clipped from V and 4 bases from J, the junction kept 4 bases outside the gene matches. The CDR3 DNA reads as TGTGCCAGCAGTTACCGGGGACAGATCTATGGCTACACCTTC. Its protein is CASSYRGQIYGYTF.

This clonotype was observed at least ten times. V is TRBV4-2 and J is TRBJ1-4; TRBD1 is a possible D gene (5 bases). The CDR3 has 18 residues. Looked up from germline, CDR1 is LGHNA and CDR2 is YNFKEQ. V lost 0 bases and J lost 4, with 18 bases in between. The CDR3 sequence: CASSQDFRAGGGNEKLFF. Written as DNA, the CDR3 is TGTGCCAGCAGCCAAGATTTCAGGGCGGGGGGAGGTAATGAAAAACTGTTTTTT.

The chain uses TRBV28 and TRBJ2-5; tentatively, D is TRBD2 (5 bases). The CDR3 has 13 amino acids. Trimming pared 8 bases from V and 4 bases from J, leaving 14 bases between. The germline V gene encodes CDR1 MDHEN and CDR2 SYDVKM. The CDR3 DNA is TGTGCCAGCGGCCCGGGGTGGTTAGAGACCCAGTACTTC. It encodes CASGPGWLETQYF.

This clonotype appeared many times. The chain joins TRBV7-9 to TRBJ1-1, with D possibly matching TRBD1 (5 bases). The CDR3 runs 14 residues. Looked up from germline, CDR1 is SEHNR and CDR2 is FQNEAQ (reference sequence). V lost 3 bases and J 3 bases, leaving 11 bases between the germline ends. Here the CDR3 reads CASSFQGGDTEAFF. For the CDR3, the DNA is TGTGCCAGCAGCTTCCAGGGAGGTGACACTGAAGCTTTCTTT. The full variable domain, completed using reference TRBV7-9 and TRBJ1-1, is DTGVSQNPRHKITKRGQNVTFRCDPISEHNRLYWYRQTLGQGPEFLTYFQNEAQLEKSRLLSDRFSAERPKGSFSTLEIQRTEQGDSAMYLCASSFQGGDTEAFFGQGTRLTVV.